A single sample gave rise to the 21 T cell receptor beta chains below, sequenced in a study of blood T cells in healthy people across ages. The second PCR ran about 6 to 12 cycles with a sample-barcoded 5' primer and J-beta primers. One entry per CDR3 protein, called by TCRdb with MiXCR from the 5' RACE reads. Among fewer than 2,000,000 distinct CDR3 sequences listed, 30% to 35% were seen once. Material: blood. The receptors come from a young woman in good health.

The gene calls are TRBV11-1 and TRBJ2-6; 9 bases map to TRBD1. There are 18 residues in the CDR3. The V segment lost 5 bases and the J segment 3 bases; nucleotides outside the gene matches: 11. Germline V gene lookup returns CDR1 SGHAT and CDR2 FQDESV (reference sequence). The CDR3 bases are TGTGCCAGCAGCAAACCGGGACAGGGAGTCGGTGGGGCCAACGTCCTGACTTTC. It yields the protein CASSKPGQGVGGANVLTF. Full variable domain (remainder filled in from reference TRBV11-1 and TRBJ2-6): EAEVAQSPRYKITEKSQAVAFWCDPISGHATLYWYRQILGQGPELLVQFQDESVVDDSQLPKDRFSAERLKGVDSTLKIQPAELGDSAMYLCASSKPGQGVGGANVLTFGAGSRLTVL.

This clonotype was seen a handful of times. V and J are TRBV2 and TRBJ2-5, with D tentatively TRBD1 or TRBD2 (5 bases each). The J call may not be correct, given that the DNA end is closer to TRBJ2-7. CDR1 and CDR2 from the germline V gene are SNHLY and FYNNEI. CDR3 length: 18 residues. The CDR3 loop is CASSEALLRDVGLYEQYF. The CDR3 DNA reads TGTGCCAGCAGTGAAGCGCTTCTTAGGGACGTCGGGTTGTACGAGCAGTACTTC.

This clonotype was seen only a few times. V and J are TRBV6-6 and TRBJ2-7, with TRBD2 matching over 13 bases. Germline V gives CDR1 MNHNY, CDR2 SVGAGI (reference sequence). There are 15 residues in the CDR3. Trimming cost V 4 bases and J 10 bases; bases outside gene matches: 10. CDR3 amino acids: CASSLGTSGISYQYF. The CDR3 DNA reads TGTGCCAGCAGTTTGGGGACTAGCGGGATTTCTTACCAGTACTTC.

A remark on this clonotype: A much bigger clone sits one base away, suggesting this may be a read error. The chain joins TRBV29-1 to TRBJ2-7; 11 bases agree with TRBD2. This CDR3 comprises 17 residues. Germline V gene sequence: CDR1 SQVTM, CDR2 ANQGSEA. Here the CDR3 reads CSVEVVGDSGRVYGQYF. CDR3 sequence (DNA): TGCAGCGTTGAAGTTGTGGGGGATAGCGGGAGGGTCTACGGGCAGTACTTC.

In this sample, this clonotype turned up many times. V gene TRBV29-1 combines with J gene TRBJ2-7, with TRBD1 matching 7 bases. V lost 6 bases, J lost 2 bases, and 10 bases stayed unmatched. The CDR3 loop spans 14 amino acids. Germline V gene sequence: CDR1 SQVTM, CDR2 ANQGSEA. CDR3 coding DNA: TGCAGCGTCTCTCCGGGACAGCGCACCTACGAGCAGTACTTC. Amino acid sequence: CSVSPGQRTYEQYF.

The rearrangement joins TRBV5-1 to TRBJ2-7; TRBD2 is a possible D gene (5 bases). Between the trimmed V and J ends, which lost 5 bases and 6 bases, there was a span of 12 bases. The CDR3 runs to 12 residues. Germline-derived CDR1 and CDR2 are SGHRS and YFSETQ. CDR3 sequence (DNA): TGCGCCAGCAGGGAGGTCATAGGCGAGCAGTACTTC. Its translation: CASREVIGEQYF.

This clonotype was seen only a few times. With a much larger clone just one base away, this may be a read error. This chain joins TRBV20-1 and TRBJ2-3; 8 nucleotides match TRBD2. Germline values: CDR1 DFQATT, CDR2 SNEGSKA (reference sequence). CDR3 length: 15 residues. The CDR3 here is CGKTTLAGRTDTQYF. The CDR3, as DNA: TGCGGTAAGACAACATTAGCGGGGCGCACAGATACGCAGTATTTT.

This clonotype was seen ten or more times. The CDR3 DNA reads TGTGCCAGCAGCTTAGGGGCGGGGGACACAGATACGCAGTATTTT. Amino acids: CASSLGAGDTDTQYF. The chain employs TRBV27 and TRBJ2-3; 7 bases map to TRBD2. Per germline, CDR1 MNHEY and CDR2 SMNVEV (reference sequence). V was pared by 6 bases and J by 2 bases, with 8 bases of the junction left unmatched. The CDR3 length is 15 residues.

This clonotype was found a few times. The genes are TRBV7-7 and TRBJ2-7, with D perhaps TRBD1 (6 bases). CDR1 is SSHAT and CDR2 is FNYEAQ in the germline V gene (reference sequence). The CDR3 is 15 amino acids. V gave up 3 bases and J gave up 3 bases, with 15 bases separating them. CDR3 region: CASSFAPGASYEQYF. The CDR3 DNA is TGTGCCAGCAGCTTCGCCCCAGGGGCCAGCTACGAGCAGTACTTC. Together with reference TRBV7-7 and TRBJ2-7, the CDR3 gives the full variable domain: GAGVSQSPRYKVTKRGQDVTLRCDPISSHATLYWYQQALGQGPEFLTYFNYEAQPDKSGLPSDRFSAERPEGSISTLTIQRTEQRDSAMYRCASSFAPGASYEQYFGPGTRLTVT.

This clonotype was recorded many times. This chain connects TRBV6-1 to TRBJ1-5, with TRBD1 as a possible D gene (6 bases). Trimming took off 4 bases at V and 1 base at J, with 14 bases between the two ends. This CDR3 contains 16 residues. Germline V lookup: CDR1 MNHNS, CDR2 SASEGT. CDR3 nucleotide sequence: TGTGCCAGCAGTGCTTTACAGGGAAGGAGCAATCAGCCCCAGCATTTT. Its protein is CASSALQGRSNQPQHF.

This chain uses TRBV11-2 with TRBJ2-7, with D uncertain. Germline loops: CDR1 SGHAT, CDR2 FQNNGV. Trimming took off 5 bases at V and 7 bases at J, with 21 bases between the two ends. The CDR3 has 15 amino acids. Written as DNA, the CDR3 is TGTGCCAGCAGCCCTCGACTTTTCTCGTACAATGAGCAGTACTTC. As protein: CASSPRLFSYNEQYF.

In its sample, this clonotype was seen many times. The chain employs TRBV20-1 and TRBJ2-1, with 8 bases aligning to TRBD2. Per the germline V gene, CDR1 is DFQATT and CDR2 is SNEGSKA (reference sequence). The J segment lost 2 bases and the V segment lost 5 bases, leaving 8 bases of the junction unmatched. CDR3 length: 15 residues. The chain's CDR3 is CSAPFTSGTYNEQFF. The CDR3 nucleotides are TGCAGTGCTCCATTTACTAGCGGAACCTACAATGAGCAGTTCTTC.

This clonotype was seen more than once but under ten times. V usage is TRBV15 and J usage is TRBJ1-5, with no clear D. Trimming shortened V by 9 bases and J by 0 bases, and 12 bases separated the two germline ends. The CDR3 is 14 residues long. Germline CDR1 reads LNHNV; CDR2 reads YYDKDF (reference sequence). The CDR3 sequence is CATRTETSNQPQHF. The CDR3 bases are TGTGCCACTCGGACCGAGACTAGCAATCAGCCCCAGCATTTT. The variable domain in full, completed from reference TRBV15 and TRBJ1-5, reads DAMVIQNPRYQVTQFGKPVTLSCSQTLNHNVMYWYQQKSSQAPKLLFHYYDKDFNNEADTPDNFQSRRPNTSFCFLDIRSPGLGDTAMYLCATRTETSNQPQHFGDGTRLSIL.

This clonotype occurred a few times. This chain uses TRBV7-3 with TRBJ2-1; 7 bases match TRBD2. The ends lost 6 bases at V and 0 bases at J; junction bases unmatched: 8. Germline V CDR1 and CDR2: SGHTA, FQGTGA. This CDR3 is built from 16 residues. The DNA for the CDR3 is TGTGCCAGCAGGGCTCAAGGCGGGAGCTCCTACAATGAGCAGTTCTTC. Protein product: CASRAQGGSSYNEQFF.

This clonotype appeared many times. The chain recombines TRBV9 with TRBJ2-1, with D possibly TRBD2 on 6 matching bases. The length of the CDR3 is 15 residues. Between the trimmed V and J ends, which lost 2 bases and 0 bases, there was a span of 9 bases. Germline lookup yields CDR1 SGDLS and CDR2 YYNGEE. This CDR3 is CASSVGLGSYNEQFF. CDR3 sequence (DNA): TGTGCCAGCAGCGTGGGACTGGGCTCCTACAATGAGCAGTTCTTC.

The chain joins TRBV20-1 to TRBJ1-1; TRBD1 matches at 8 bases. Germline assignment: CDR1 DFQATT and CDR2 SNEGSKA (reference sequence). After removal of 5 bases from V and 3 bases from J, the junction contained 8 bases not matched to a gene. The CDR3 is 14 amino acids. For the CDR3, the DNA is TGCAGTGCTGGCAGGGGGCTTGCTGACACTGAAGCTTTCTTT. Amino acids: CSAGRGLADTEAFF.

This sequence joins TRBV2 and TRBJ2-7, with D perhaps matching TRBD1 (6 bases). This CDR3 is built from 15 residues. Trimming took off 6 bases at V and 3 bases at J, with 18 bases between the two ends. The germline CDR1 and CDR2 sequences are SNHLY and FYNNEI. This CDR3 is CASRSPPGHNYEQYF. DNA for the CDR3: TGTGCCAGCAGGTCTCCCCCGGGACATAACTACGAGCAGTACTTC. Full variable domain (missing parts from reference TRBV2 and TRBJ2-7): EPEVTQTPSHQVTQMGQEVILRCVPISNHLYFYWYRQILGQKVEFLVSFYNNEISEKSEIFDDQFSVERPDGSNFTLKIRSTKLEDSAMYFCASRSPPGHNYEQYFGPGTRLTVT.

This clonotype was seen more than once but under ten times. V usage is TRBV29-1 and J usage is TRBJ1-2; 7 nucleotides line up with TRBD1. Looked up from germline, CDR1 is SQVTM and CDR2 is ANQGSEA. V lost 5 bases, J lost 5 bases, and 14 bases stayed unmatched. The CDR3 contains 15 residues. CDR3 sequence (DNA): TGCAGCGTTTACTTCGCAGGGGGAAAATATTATGGCTACACCTTC. It yields the protein CSVYFAGGKYYGYTF.

This clonotype has a handful of counts. This chain connects TRBV15 to TRBJ2-7; D ambiguous. V was clipped by 0 bases and J by 0 bases, with 9 bases between them. The germline V gene has CDR1 LNHNV and CDR2 YYDKDF (reference sequence). The CDR3 sequence is 15 residues long. The chain's CDR3 is CATSREETYSYEQYF. In DNA, the CDR3 is TGTGCCACCAGCAGAGAAGAGACATACTCCTACGAGCAGTACTTC.

This chain links TRBV20-1 with TRBJ1-1, with TRBD1 as a possible D gene (6 bases). The CDR3 runs to 12 residues. The V and J ends lost 6 bases and 5 bases respectively, with 13 bases between them. The V gene's germline CDR1 is DFQATT and CDR2 SNEGSKA (reference sequence). CDR3 nucleotides: TGCAGTGCCCGGACAGAGGGGACTGAAGCTTTCTTT. The encoded protein is CSARTEGTEAFF.

This clonotype was counted a few times. The V gene is TRBV5-6, the J gene TRBJ2-5, with 8 bases lining up with TRBD2. Germline CDR1 SGHDT, CDR2 YYEEEE. The CDR3 runs to 16 residues. V lost 5 bases, J lost 2 bases, and 11 bases stayed unmatched. As DNA, the CDR3 is TGTGCCAGCAGGTTAAAACGGGGGGGTTCTCAAGAGACCCAGTACTTC. Its protein product is CASRLKRGGSQETQYF.